These 28 T cell receptor beta chains were all obtained from the same sample, sequenced in a study of blood T cell repertoires in COVID-19. Clones were sequenced by immunoSEQ multiplex PCR, and TCRdb holds only the in-frame ones, with some missing. The sample has 130,000 or so clones, 70% to 85% seen once. Sequencing was carried out using peripheral blood. The receptors were gathered from a woman aged 60-75 years with acute or convalescent COVID-19.

The chain is built from TRBV18 and TRBJ1-4; no clear D. Germline CDR1 is KGHSH and CDR2 is LQKENI. Trimming left V 3 bases short and J 6 bases short, with 14 bases between. The CDR3 runs 15 residues. CDR3 protein: CASSPLAVGDEKLFF. DNA of the CDR3: TGTGCCAGCTCACCTCTGGCAGTGGGAGATGAAAAACTGTTTTTT.

The count of this clone is one. The gene calls are TRBV30 and TRBJ2-7; D not resolved. CDR3 length: 12 residues. From germline, CDR1 is GTSNPN and CDR2 SVGIG (reference sequence). V lost 3 bases, J lost 5 bases, and 11 bases lay in between. CDR3 sequence (DNA): TGTGCCTGGAGCGCCGGGTTCGACGAGCAGTACTTC. Encoded protein: CAWSAGFDEQYF. Combining the CDR3 with reference TRBV30 and TRBJ2-7 gives the whole variable domain SQTIHQWPATLVQPVGSPLSLECTVEGTSNPNLYWYRQAAGRGLQLLFYSVGIGQISSEVPQNLSASRPQDRQFILSSKKLLLSDSGFYLCAWSAGFDEQYFGPGTRLTVT.

This clone was detected only a few times. The chain links TRBV10-1 to TRBJ1-6, with 9 positions matching TRBD1. The CDR3 loop spans 15 amino acids. V lost 4 bases to trimming and J lost 6 bases; unmatched junction nucleotides: 4. Germline V gene sequence: CDR1 WNHNN, CDR2 SYGVQD (reference sequence). The CDR3 loop reads CASSVGTGTNSPLHF. CDR3 bases: TGCGCCAGCAGTGTCGGGACAGGGACTAATTCACCCCTCCACTTT.

This chain uses TRBV3-1 (or the pseudogene TRBV3-2) with TRBJ1-2; D is unresolved. V lost 1 base and J 7 bases, leaving 13 bases between the germline ends. The CDR3 spans 14 residues. Germline lookup yields CDR1 LGHDT and CDR2 YNNKEL (reference sequence). The CDR3 sequence: CASSQVRQTAGYTF. The CDR3 DNA follows: TGTGCCAGCAGCCAAGTTCGGCAGACTGCTGGCTACACCTTC.

This sequence joins TRBV6-2 or TRBV6-3 and TRBJ2-5; tentative D call: TRBD1 (6 bases). This CDR3 contains 16 residues. Trimming took 2 bases from V and 5 from J, leaving 18 bases between them. CDR1 is MNHEY and CDR2 is SVGEGT in the germline V gene. The CDR3 loop reads CASSYPRQGRRETQYF. CDR3 coding DNA: TGTGCCAGCAGTTACCCACGCCAGGGGCGGAGGGAGACCCAGTACTTC.

V is TRBV2 and J is TRBJ1-2; TRBD1 agrees at 10 bases. The ends lost 8 bases at V and 7 bases at J; junction bases unmatched: 4. The CDR3 totals 12 residues. Germline CDR1 and CDR2: SNHLY and FYNNEI. As DNA, the CDR3 is TGTGCCAGCGAGGGACAGGGGTCTGGCTACACCTTC. This sequence encodes CASEGQGSGYTF.

This chain uses TRBV5-8 with TRBJ1-2, with D maybe TRBD1 (5 bases). The CDR3 contains 14 residues. Looked up from germline, CDR1 is SGHTS and CDR2 is YDEGEE. Between the trimmed V and J ends, which lost 3 bases and 3 bases, there was a span of 12 bases. The CDR3 sequence is CASSYPPGYYGYTF. In DNA form, the CDR3 reads TGTGCCAGCAGCTACCCCCCAGGGTACTATGGCTACACCTTC.

In DNA form, the CDR3 reads TGTGCCAGCAGCCAACTCGGGTGGAGGTTAGGAAATCAGCCCCAGCATTTT. Its translation is CASSQLGWRLGNQPQHF. The chain couples TRBV21-1 to TRBJ1-5. TRBV21-1 is shown as a pseudogene. The CDR3 has 17 residues.

The chain couples TRBV6-1 to TRBJ1-5, with D possibly matching TRBD1 (5 bases). Germline V gives CDR1 MNHNS, CDR2 SASEGT. V lost 3 bases and J 0 bases, leaving 12 bases between the germline ends. The CDR3 has 16 amino acids. The CDR3 nucleotides are TGTGCCAGCAGTGAGCGGCAGGGTAATAGCAATCAGCCCCAGCATTTT. The encoded protein is CASSERQGNSNQPQHF.

The V and J genes are TRBV7-9 and TRBJ1-1; possible D gene TRBD1, 5 bases. Germline V lookup: CDR1 SEHNR, CDR2 FQNEAQ (reference sequence). This CDR3 is 15 amino acids long. Trimming took off 7 bases at V and 6 bases at J, with 21 bases between the two ends. The CDR3 DNA follows: TGTGCCAGCACCGACTGGGCAGGGATGTATCCTGAAGCTTTCTTT. It specifies CASTDWAGMYPEAFF.

The CDR3 loop is CASSFQGDGYTF. The CDR3 DNA sequence: TGTGCCAGCAGTTTTCAGGGGGACGGCTACACCTTC. The chain employs TRBV12-3 or TRBV12-4 and TRBJ1-2; 7 bases match TRBD1. V trimming: 3 bases; J trimming: 8 bases; junction bases outside the gene matches: 3. The CDR3 sequence is 12 residues long.

The rearrangement uses TRBV7-8 and TRBJ1-1; D is unresolved. Germline V lookup: CDR1 SGHVS, CDR2 FQNEAQ. Deletions cut 1 base from V and 1 base from J, with 7 bases between. The CDR3 spans 14 residues. For the CDR3, the DNA is TGTGCCAGCAGCTTAGAGGCGGGGAACACTGAAGCTTTCTTT. Its protein product is CASSLEAGNTEAFF.

This rearrangement joins TRBV2 to TRBJ1-4; maybe TRBD1 (5 bases). The V and J ends lost 8 bases and 6 bases respectively, with 13 bases between them. Germline CDR1 reads SNHLY; CDR2 reads FYNNEI. This CDR3 region has 13 residues. This CDR3 is CASVRGLDEKLFF. CDR3 in DNA: TGTGCCAGCGTGAGGGGACTGGATGAAAAACTGTTTTTT. Using reference TRBV2 and TRBJ1-4 for the parts outside the CDR3, the full variable domain is EPEVTQTPSHQVTQMGQEVILRCVPISNHLYFYWYRQILGQKVEFLVSFYNNEISEKSEIFDDQFSVERPDGSNFTLKIRSTKLEDSAMYFCASVRGLDEKLFFGSGTQLSVL.

The rearrangement joins TRBV19 to TRBJ2-6; a weak D match, TRBD2 (6 bases). Germline loops: CDR1 LNHDA, CDR2 SQIVND (reference sequence). This CDR3 is 16 amino acids long. V was pared by 6 bases and J by 0 bases, with 12 bases between. In DNA, the CDR3 is TGTGCCAGTAGGGGACTCCGGTACTCTGGGGCCAACGTCCTGACTTTC. It yields the protein CASRGLRYSGANVLTF.

This rearrangement joins TRBV2 to TRBJ2-4, with a tentative D call TRBD1 (7 bases). This CDR3 region has 16 residues. V was pared by 8 bases and J by 7 bases, with 24 bases between. Germline assignment: CDR1 SNHLY and CDR2 FYNNEI. The chain's CDR3 is CASRGSAGQKVNIQYF. DNA of the CDR3: TGTGCCAGCCGCGGATCGGCGGGACAGAAGGTCAACATTCAGTACTTC.

The chain carries TRBV7-2 and TRBJ1-2; D not certain. Germline lookup yields CDR1 SGHTA and CDR2 FQGNSA. V lost 4 bases, J lost 4 bases, and 13 bases lay in between. The length of the CDR3 is 14 residues. Here the CDR3 DNA reads TGTGCCAGCAGCTCTAAGGGAGGTGTCTATGGCTACACCTTC. This gives the protein CASSSKGGVYGYTF.

This rearrangement joins TRBV7-6 to TRBJ1-1; D perhaps matches TRBD1 (6 bases). Germline lookup yields CDR1 SGHVS and CDR2 FNYEAQ. This CDR3 has 15 residues. V dropped 7 bases and J dropped 3 bases, with 18 bases sitting between them. The chain's CDR3 is CASNVGGDLDTEAFF. CDR3 DNA sequence: TGTGCCAGCAACGTAGGGGGAGACCTCGACACTGAAGCTTTCTTT.

The gene calls are TRBV7-8 and TRBJ2-4; D remains unclear. The CDR3 runs to 15 residues. V lost 1 base, J lost 7 bases, and 14 bases lay in between. Per the germline V gene, CDR1 is SGHVS and CDR2 is FQNEAQ. CDR3 bases: TGTGCCAGCAGCTTAGGAAGCCGGGTTGGGAACATTCAGTACTTC. This sequence encodes CASSLGSRVGNIQYF.

The V call is TRBV19, the J call TRBJ1-4; the match to TRBD1 covers 7 bases. The CDR3 runs to 13 residues. Germline V gene lookup returns CDR1 LNHDA and CDR2 SQIVND (reference sequence). Unmatched junction bases numbered 7, after V lost 7 bases and J lost 8 bases. For the CDR3, the DNA is TGTGCCAGTAACCGGGGACAGTACGAAAAACTGTTTTTT. It encodes CASNRGQYEKLFF.

This chain connects TRBV11-2 to TRBJ1-6; perhaps TRBD1 as D (5 bases). CDR3 size: 15 residues. V shed 4 bases and J shed 6 bases, with 13 bases lying between them. The V gene's germline CDR1 is SGHAT and CDR2 FQNNGV. For the CDR3, the DNA is TGTGCCAGCAGCTCACCGGGACTACCTAATTCACCCCTCCACTTT. The encoded protein is CASSSPGLPNSPLHF.

The chain joins TRBV7-8 to TRBJ1-2; perhaps TRBD1 as D (5 bases). CDR3 length: 14 amino acids. V lost 5 bases and J 8 bases, leaving 18 bases between the germline ends. Germline V gene lookup returns CDR1 SGHVS and CDR2 FQNEAQ. The CDR3 bases are TGTGCCAGCAGCCCAGTTCTCAGGGAAAGAGGCTACACCTTC. It specifies CASSPVLRERGYTF.

The DNA of the CDR3 is TGTGCCATCAGACCGGGACAGGGAGTGAACACTGAAGCTTTCTTT. Amino acids: CAIRPGQGVNTEAFF. The V and J genes are TRBV10-3 and TRBJ1-1; 9 nucleotides line up with TRBD1. V trimming: 6 bases; J trimming: 0 bases; junction bases outside the gene matches: 5. This CDR3 has 15 residues. The germline CDR1 and CDR2 sequences are ENHRY and SYGVKD.

The gene calls are TRBV7-3 and TRBJ2-7; 7 bases match TRBD2. J lost 2 bases, V lost 7 bases, and 11 bases had no gene match. Per germline, CDR1 SGHTA and CDR2 FQGTGA. This CDR3 spans 15 amino acids. CDR3 protein: CASILGGTGAYEQYV. CDR3 sequence (DNA): TGTGCCAGCATCCTGGGGGGGACCGGAGCCTACGAGCAGTACGTC.

A few counts support this clone. J is TRBJ1-2 and V is TRBV7-8; D unclear. The V end lost 5 bases, the J end lost 10 bases, and 17 bases lay between the germline ends. The CDR3 spans 13 residues. CDR1 SGHVS and CDR2 FQNEAQ come from the germline V gene. The CDR3 DNA reads as TGTGCCAGCAGCCCCGGCAGGCAGAGGGACTACACCTTC. It encodes CASSPGRQRDYTF.

V gene TRBV28 combines with J gene TRBJ2-5, with TRBD2 matching 8 bases. The CDR3 covers 15 residues. V was clipped by 8 bases and J by 0 bases; unmatched bases: 8. CDR1 MDHEN and CDR2 SYDVKM come from the germline V gene. CDR3 nucleotides: TGTGCCAGCCTGAGTGGTAGCGGGGACCAAGAGACCCAGTACTTC. Translating gives CASLSGSGDQETQYF. The entire variable domain, with the rest obtained from reference TRBV28 and TRBJ2-5, is as follows: DVKVTQSSRYLVKRTGEKVFLECVQDMDHENMFWYRQDPGLGLRLIYFSYDVKMKEKGDIPEGYSVSREKKERFSLILESASTNQTSMYLCASLSGSGDQETQYFGPGTRLLVL.

V usage is TRBV5-1 and J usage is TRBJ1-2; D gene unclear. From germline, CDR1 is SGHRS and CDR2 YFSETQ. CDR3 length: 13 amino acids. The V gene lost 0 bases and the J gene lost 3 bases, with 6 bases spanning the gap. The CDR3 sequence is CASSLGQDYGYTF. In DNA form, the CDR3 reads TGCGCCAGCAGCTTGGGGCAGGACTATGGCTACACCTTC.

The chain couples TRBV6-5 to TRBJ2-1, with D tentatively TRBD2 (5 bases). Germline lookup yields CDR1 MNHEY and CDR2 SVGAGI. Trimming stripped 4 bases from V and 2 bases from J, with 9 bases between. This CDR3 region has 14 residues. As DNA, the CDR3 is TGTGCCAGCAGTTTAGCGAAAACCTACAATGAGCAGTTCTTC. Translation gives CASSLAKTYNEQFF.

The J gene is TRBJ1-1, the V gene TRBV7-9; D not resolved. CDR3 length: 13 residues. V shed 10 bases and J shed 2 bases, with 14 bases lying between them. CDR1 is SEHNR, CDR2 FQNEAQ, per germline (reference sequence). The CDR3 nucleotides are TGTGCCACCCAACTCGGGGTAAACACTGAAGCTTTCTTT. It encodes CATQLGVNTEAFF.